Listed below are T cell receptor beta chains from one sample, sequenced in a study of graft-versus-host responses after intestinal transplantation. TCRdb keeps only in-frame clones here, not all; method: immunoSEQ multiplex PCR. This table has 29,000 or so clones, about three quarters appearing once. This material consisted of ileum tissue, taken 98 days after intestinal transplantation. These receptors were collected from a human patient who received an intestinal transplant, so some T cells may come from the graft donor. Each CDR3 is given with its conserved first and last residue. D genes are given only for firm matches. Part of the rows lack a size; the others show once, few, many or a class for expanded clones.

j_gene: TRBJ1-2
v_gene: TRBV6-1
d_gene: .
abundance: once
CDR3aa: CASNDRWDGYTF
CDR3nt: TGTGCCAGCAACGACAGGTGGGATGGCTACACCTTC

j_gene: TRBJ2-1
v_gene: TRBV5-1
d_gene: .
abundance: .
CDR3aa: CASSAPPNRVSYNEQFF
CDR3nt: TGCGCCAGCAGCGCCCCGCCTAATAGGGTTTCCTACAATGAGCAGTTCTTC

j_gene: TRBJ2-7
v_gene: TRBV5-1
d_gene: .
abundance: .
CDR3aa: CASSLRQRVYEQYF
CDR3nt: TGCGCCAGCAGCTTGAGACAGCGAGTTTACGAGCAGTACTTC

j_gene: TRBJ2-6
v_gene: TRBV7-3
d_gene: .
abundance: .
CDR3aa: CASSPYVGASGANVLTF
CDR3nt: TGTGCCAGCAGCCCCTATGTGGGGGCCTCTGGGGCCAACGTCCTGACTTTC

j_gene: TRBJ2-3
v_gene: TRBV19
d_gene: .
abundance: once
CDR3aa: CASSSPGRGAPYTDTQYF
CDR3nt: TGTGCCAGTAGTAGCCCCGGCAGGGGCGCCCCTTACACAGATACGCAGTATTTT

j_gene: TRBJ1-4
v_gene: TRBV11-2
d_gene: .
abundance: .
CDR3aa: CASSDSTGVGEKLFF
CDR3nt: TGTGCCAGCAGCGATTCGACGGGGGTCGGTGAAAAACTGTTTTTT

j_gene: TRBJ2-1
v_gene: TRBV5-1
d_gene: .
abundance: .
CDR3aa: CASSLLPGPSLNEQFF
CDR3nt: TGCGCCAGCAGCTTACTCCCGGGACCAAGCCTCAATGAGCAGTTCTTC

j_gene: TRBJ2-3
v_gene: TRBV5-1
d_gene: .
abundance: once
CDR3aa: CASSLVGFGAADTQYF
CDR3nt: TGCGCCAGCAGCTTGGTTGGGTTCGGAGCGGCAGATACGCAGTATTTT

j_gene: TRBJ2-1
v_gene: TRBV5-1
d_gene: .
abundance: .
CDR3aa: CASGDLLFGNEQFF
CDR3nt: TGCGCCAGCGGGGACCTCCTCTTTGGCAATGAGCAGTTCTTC

j_gene: TRBJ1-1
v_gene: TRBV2
d_gene: TRBD1
abundance: .
CDR3aa: CASSEALQGAYTEAFF
CDR3nt: TGTGCCAGCAGTGAAGCGCTTCAGGGGGCATACACTGAAGCTTTCTTT

j_gene: TRBJ2-7
v_gene: TRBV6-1
d_gene: TRBD2
abundance: .
CDR3aa: CASSEVGGGFYEQYF
CDR3nt: TGTGCCAGCAGTGAAGTTGGGGGGGGGTTCTACGAGCAGTACTTC

j_gene: TRBJ1-2
v_gene: TRBV7-2
d_gene: .
abundance: .
CDR3aa: CASSTTGNYGYTF
CDR3nt: TGTGCCAGCAGCACTACAGGGAACTATGGCTACACCTTC

j_gene: TRBJ1-2
v_gene: TRBV11-2
d_gene: TRBD1
abundance: once
CDR3aa: CASSTGTGSYYGYTF
CDR3nt: TGTGCCAGCAGCACCGGGACAGGCAGCTACTATGGCTACACCTTC

j_gene: TRBJ2-3
v_gene: TRBV5-1
d_gene: TRBD2
abundance: .
CDR3aa: CASSPLAVPTTDTQYF
CDR3nt: TGCGCCAGCAGCCCGCTAGCGGTCCCCACCACAGATACGCAGTATTTT